This TCR beta chain was recovered during a study of blood T cell repertoires in COVID-19. Study-wide background: COVID-19 samples, acute and convalescent, were from the United States, Italy and Spain. Nucleic acid was either cDNA or gDNA, and it came from T cells, B-cell-depleted T cells, or PBMCs.

Germline CDR1 and CDR2: SGDLS and YYNGEE. CDR3 length: 15 residues. Trimming took 3 bases from V and 1 from J; bases not matched to a gene: 6. Cohort assignment relied on participant-reported clinical history. For recovered donors of Cohort 3, there were two negative PCRs, clearance, or symptom resolution. This table comes from immunoSEQ multiplex PCR, and its TCRdb copy is limited to in-frame clones, with some not included. The table records about 350,000 clones, more than 75% of them present only once. The sample was PBMCs or T cells enriched from blood (not recorded which). This clonotype originated in a woman in her 30s who had recovered from COVID-19. The chain employs TRBV9 and TRBJ1-1, with 7 bases identical to TRBD1. CDR3 sequence: CASSEWDSSNTEAFF. As DNA, the CDR3 is TGTGCCAGCAGCGAGTGGGACAGTTCGAACACTGAAGCTTTCTTT.